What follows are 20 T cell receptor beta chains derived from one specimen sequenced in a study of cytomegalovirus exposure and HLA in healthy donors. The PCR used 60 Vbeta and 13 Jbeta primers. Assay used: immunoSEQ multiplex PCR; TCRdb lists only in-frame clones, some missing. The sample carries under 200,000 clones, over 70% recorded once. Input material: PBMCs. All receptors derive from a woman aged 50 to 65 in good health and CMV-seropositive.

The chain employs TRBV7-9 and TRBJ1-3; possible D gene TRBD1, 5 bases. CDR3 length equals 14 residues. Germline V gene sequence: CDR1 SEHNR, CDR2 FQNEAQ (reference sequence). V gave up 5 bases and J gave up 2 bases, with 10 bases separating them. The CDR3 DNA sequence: TGTGCCAGCAGCGACAGTTTCGCTGGAAACACCATATATTTT. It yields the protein CASSDSFAGNTIYF.

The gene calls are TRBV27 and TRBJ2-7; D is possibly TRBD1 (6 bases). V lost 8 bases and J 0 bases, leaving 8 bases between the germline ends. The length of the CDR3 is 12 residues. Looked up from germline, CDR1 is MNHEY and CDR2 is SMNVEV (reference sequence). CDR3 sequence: CASGQSSYEQYF. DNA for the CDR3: TGTGCCAGCGGACAGAGCTCCTACGAGCAGTACTTC.

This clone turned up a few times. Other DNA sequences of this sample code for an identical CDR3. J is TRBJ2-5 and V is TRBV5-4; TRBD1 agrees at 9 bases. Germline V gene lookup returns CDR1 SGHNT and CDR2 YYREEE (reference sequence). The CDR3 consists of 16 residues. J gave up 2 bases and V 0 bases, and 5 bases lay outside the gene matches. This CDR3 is CASSLGRDRAQETQYF. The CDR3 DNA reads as TGTGCCAGCAGCTTGGGGCGGGACAGGGCGCAAGAGACCCAGTACTTC.

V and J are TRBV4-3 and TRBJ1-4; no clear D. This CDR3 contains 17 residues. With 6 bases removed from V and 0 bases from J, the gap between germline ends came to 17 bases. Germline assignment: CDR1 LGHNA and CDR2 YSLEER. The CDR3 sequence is CASSPGEDLATNEKLFF. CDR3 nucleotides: TGCGCCAGCAGTCCCGGCGAGGATCTTGCAACTAATGAAAAACTGTTTTTT.

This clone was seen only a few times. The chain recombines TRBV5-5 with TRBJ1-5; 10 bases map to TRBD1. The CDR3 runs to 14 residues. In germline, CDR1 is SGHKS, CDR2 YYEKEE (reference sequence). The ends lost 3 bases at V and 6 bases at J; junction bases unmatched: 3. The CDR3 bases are TGTGCCAGCAGCTGGGGACAGGGGATTCAGCCCCAGCATTTT. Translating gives CASSWGQGIQPQHF.

The CDR3 DNA is TGCGCCAGCAGCCAAGATCGGTGGGACAGGGGTGCAGATACGCAGTATTTT. Translated, it gives CASSQDRWDRGADTQYF. The chain couples TRBV4-3 to TRBJ2-3; 10 bases are shared with TRBD1. The CDR3 totals 17 residues. The ends lost 0 bases at V and 4 bases at J; junction bases unmatched: 7. Germline values: CDR1 LGHNA, CDR2 YSLEER.

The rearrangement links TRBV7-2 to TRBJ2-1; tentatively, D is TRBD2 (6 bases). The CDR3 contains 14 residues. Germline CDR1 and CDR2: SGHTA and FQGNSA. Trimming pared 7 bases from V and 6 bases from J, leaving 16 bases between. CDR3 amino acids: CASNPALGGNEQFF. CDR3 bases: TGTGCCAGCAACCCGGCCCTGGGGGGCAATGAGCAGTTCTTC.

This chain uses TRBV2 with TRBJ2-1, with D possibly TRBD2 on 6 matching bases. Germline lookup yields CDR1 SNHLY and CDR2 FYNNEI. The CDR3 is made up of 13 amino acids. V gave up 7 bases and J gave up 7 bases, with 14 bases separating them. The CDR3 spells CASTREYKNEQFF. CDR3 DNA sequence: TGTGCCAGCACCCGGGAGTACAAAAATGAGCAGTTCTTC.

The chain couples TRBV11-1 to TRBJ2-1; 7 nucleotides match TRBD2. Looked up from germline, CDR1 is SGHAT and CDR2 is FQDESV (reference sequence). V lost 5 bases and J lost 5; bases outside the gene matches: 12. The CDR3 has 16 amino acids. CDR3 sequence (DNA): TGTGCCAGCAGCCGAAGTAGTACTAGCGCGGACAATGAGCAGTTCTTC. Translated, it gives CASSRSSTSADNEQFF.

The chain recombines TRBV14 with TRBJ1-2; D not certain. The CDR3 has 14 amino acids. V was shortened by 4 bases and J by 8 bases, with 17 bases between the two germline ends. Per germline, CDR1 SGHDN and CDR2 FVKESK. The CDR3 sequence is CASSPFTLTEGYTF. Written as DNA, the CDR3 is TGTGCCAGCAGCCCCTTTACCTTAACTGAGGGCTACACCTTC.

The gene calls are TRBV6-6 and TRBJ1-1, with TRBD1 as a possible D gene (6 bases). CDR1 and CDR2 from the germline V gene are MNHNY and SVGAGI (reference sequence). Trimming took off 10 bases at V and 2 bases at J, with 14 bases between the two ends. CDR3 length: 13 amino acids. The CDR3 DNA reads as TGTGCCACCTCGGGACATCCTAACACTGAAGCTTTCTTT. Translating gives CATSGHPNTEAFF.

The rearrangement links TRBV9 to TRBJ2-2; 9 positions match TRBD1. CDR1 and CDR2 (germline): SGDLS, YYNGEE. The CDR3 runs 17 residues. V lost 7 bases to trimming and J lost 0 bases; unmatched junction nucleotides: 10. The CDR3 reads CASGRDRVFSNTGELFF. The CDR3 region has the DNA TGTGCCAGCGGCCGGGACAGGGTCTTTTCGAACACCGGGGAGCTGTTTTTT.

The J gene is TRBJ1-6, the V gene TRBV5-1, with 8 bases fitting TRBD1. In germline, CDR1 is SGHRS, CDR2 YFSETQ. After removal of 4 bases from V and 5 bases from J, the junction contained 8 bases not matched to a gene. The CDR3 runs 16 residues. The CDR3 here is CASSIQPGQDNSPLHF. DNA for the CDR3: TGCGCCAGCAGCATTCAACCGGGACAGGATAATTCACCCCTCCACTTT.

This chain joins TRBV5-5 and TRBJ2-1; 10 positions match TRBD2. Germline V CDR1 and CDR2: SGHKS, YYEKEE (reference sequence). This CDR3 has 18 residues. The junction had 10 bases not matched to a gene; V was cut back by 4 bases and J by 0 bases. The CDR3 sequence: CASSLGSGRPSSYNEQFF. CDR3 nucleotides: TGTGCCAGCAGCCTCGGTAGCGGGAGGCCGAGCTCCTACAATGAGCAGTTCTTC.

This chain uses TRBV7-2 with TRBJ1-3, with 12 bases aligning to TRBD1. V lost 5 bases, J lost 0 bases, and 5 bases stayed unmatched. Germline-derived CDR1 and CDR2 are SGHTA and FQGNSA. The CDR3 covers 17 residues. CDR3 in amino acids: CASSPGTGGVSGNTIYF. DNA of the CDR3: TGTGCCAGCAGCCCCGGGACAGGGGGCGTCTCTGGAAACACCATATATTTT.

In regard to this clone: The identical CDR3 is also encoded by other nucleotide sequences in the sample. The CDR3 region has the DNA TGCGCCAGCAGCTTTCAACAGGGGAACACTGAAGCTTTCTTT. It translates to CASSFQQGNTEAFF. V gene TRBV5-1 combines with J gene TRBJ1-1; D perhaps matches TRBD1 (6 bases). This CDR3 region has 14 residues. V was pared by 2 bases and J by 1 base, with 9 bases between. The germline CDR1 and CDR2 sequences are SGHRS and YFSETQ.

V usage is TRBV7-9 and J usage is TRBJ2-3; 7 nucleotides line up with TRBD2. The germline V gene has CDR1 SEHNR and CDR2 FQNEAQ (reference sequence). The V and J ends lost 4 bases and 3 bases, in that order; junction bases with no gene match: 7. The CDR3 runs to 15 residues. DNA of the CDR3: TGTGCCAGCAGCTCCTTGAGCGGGGCGACAGATACGCAGTATTTT. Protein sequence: CASSSLSGATDTQYF.

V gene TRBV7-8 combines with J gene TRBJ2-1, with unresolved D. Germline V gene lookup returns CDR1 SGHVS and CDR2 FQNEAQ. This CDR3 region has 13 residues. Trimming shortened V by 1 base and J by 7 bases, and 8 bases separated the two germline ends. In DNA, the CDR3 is TGTGCCAGCAGCTTAGAGTTCAGTAATGAGCAGTTCTTC. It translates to CASSLEFSNEQFF.

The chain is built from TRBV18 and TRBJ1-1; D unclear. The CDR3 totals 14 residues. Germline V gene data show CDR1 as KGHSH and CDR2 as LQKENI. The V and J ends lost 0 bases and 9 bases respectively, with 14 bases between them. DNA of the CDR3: TGTGCCAGCTCACCACCGTCCCGGGGAAGGAAAGCTTTCTTT. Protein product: CASSPPSRGRKAFF.

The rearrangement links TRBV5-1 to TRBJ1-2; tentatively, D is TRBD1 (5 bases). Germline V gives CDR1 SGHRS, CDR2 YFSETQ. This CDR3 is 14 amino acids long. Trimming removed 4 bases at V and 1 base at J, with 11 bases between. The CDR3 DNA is TGCGCCAGCAGCGCCGACAGTTATAACTATGGCTACACCTTC. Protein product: CASSADSYNYGYTF.